These 13 T cell receptor beta chains came from one sample sequenced in a study of T cells in Graves' hyperthyroidism and ophthalmopathy. RNA transcripts were the template for amplifying TCR beta CDR3 regions. TCR CDR3 underwent first-round RT-PCR with the HTBI primer set. TCRdb re-derived calls from the multiplex PCR reads in MiXCR, one entry per CDR3 protein. The sample shows a few hundred thousand distinct CDR3 sequences, roughly a sixth of them seen only once. The specimen was blood. The receptors stem from a woman between 40 and 50 years old with Graves' ophthalmopathy.

This clonotype occurred many times. This sequence joins TRBV6-5 and TRBJ1-2, with a weak D call TRBD1 (6 bases). The CDR3 contains 16 residues. CDR1 is MNHEY, CDR2 SVGAGI, per germline. The germline V and J ends were trimmed by 0 bases and 2 bases, with 13 bases remaining between them. CDR3 DNA: TGTGCCAGCAGTTACTCGATATTTGGACAGAACTATGGCTACACCTTC. This encodes CASSYSIFGQNYGYTF.

This chain links TRBV27 with TRBJ2-2, with 10 bases aligning to TRBD2. The CDR3 is 16 amino acids. V lost 5 bases to trimming and J lost 0 bases; unmatched junction nucleotides: 3. Germline values: CDR1 MNHEY, CDR2 SMNVEV (reference sequence). The CDR3 protein is CASSLAGVSNTGELFF. CDR3 nucleotide sequence: TGTGCCAGCAGTCTAGCGGGAGTTTCGAACACCGGGGAGCTGTTTTTT.

This clonotype was found many times. The chain has TRBV20-1 and TRBJ2-7; 15 nucleotides line up with TRBD2. CDR3 length: 14 residues. J gave up 6 bases and V 4 bases, and 4 bases lay outside the gene matches. The germline V gene has CDR1 DFQATT and CDR2 SNEGSKA (reference sequence). CDR3: CSAKGLAGGSEQYF. The DNA for the CDR3 is TGCAGTGCTAAAGGACTAGCGGGGGGGTCCGAGCAGTACTTC.

The chain has TRBV7-9 and TRBJ2-1; D perhaps matches TRBD2 (7 bases). The germline CDR1 and CDR2 sequences are SEHNR and FQNEAQ (reference sequence). The CDR3 has 16 residues. The germline V and J ends were trimmed by 6 bases and 7 bases, with 22 bases remaining between them. CDR3 region: CASSTLPGGLRNEQFF. DNA of the CDR3: TGTGCCAGCAGTACGTTGCCGGGGGGCCTCAGGAATGAGCAGTTCTTC.

This rearrangement joins TRBV7-9 to TRBJ2-3; no firm D call. Germline V gene sequence: CDR1 SEHNR, CDR2 FQNEAQ (reference sequence). The CDR3 contains 15 residues. The V and J ends lost 5 bases and 5 bases respectively, with 17 bases between them. CDR3 protein: CASSQYSTREDTQYF. The DNA of the CDR3 is TGTGCCAGCAGCCAATACAGCACGAGAGAAGATACGCAGTATTTT.

Concerning this clonotype itself: This may arise from a read error, as a much more abundant clone is one base away. The chain couples TRBV10-3 to TRBJ2-1; 8 bases map to TRBD2. J gave up 7 bases and V 6 bases, and 17 bases lay outside the gene matches. The CDR3 is made up of 17 amino acids. From germline, CDR1 is ENHRY and CDR2 SYGVKD. CDR3 nucleotide sequence: TGTGCCATCAGCGGGGTGCCTAGCGGGCTTAACCCTAATGAGCAGTTCTTC. This sequence encodes CAISGVPSGLNPNEQFF.

J is TRBJ2-2 and V is TRBV3-1; D remains ambiguous. V dropped 5 bases and J dropped 6 bases, with 7 bases sitting between them. Looked up from germline, CDR1 is LGHDT and CDR2 is YNNKEL (reference sequence). CDR3 length: 12 amino acids. CDR3 nucleotide sequence: TGTGCCAGCAGCAGGTTGGCCGGGGAGCTGTTTTTT. It yields the protein CASSRLAGELFF.

There are many counts of this clonotype. CDR3 sequence (DNA): TGTGCCAGCACCAGGAACACCGGGGAGCTGTTTTTT. Protein sequence: CASTRNTGELFF. The chain couples TRBV11-2 to TRBJ2-2; no reliable D call. The CDR3 length is 12 residues. V lost 7 bases and J 1 base, leaving 4 bases between the germline ends. Germline assignment: CDR1 SGHAT and CDR2 FQNNGV.

This clonotype was recorded only once. A much larger clone sits a single nucleotide away, making a read error possible. The V and J genes are TRBV5-1 and TRBJ1-6, with D uncertain. CDR1 SGHRS and CDR2 YFSETQ come from the germline V gene. Trimming pared 4 bases from V and 7 bases from J, leaving 15 bases between. There are 15 residues in the CDR3. The CDR3 is CASSQPGQRNSPLHF. In nucleotides, the CDR3 is TGCGCCAGCAGCCAGCCGGGCCAGCGGAATTCACCCCTCCACTTT.

This clonotype was recorded at least ten times. This chain joins TRBV2 and TRBJ2-7, with 10 bases identical to TRBD2. Germline CDR1 SNHLY, CDR2 FYNNEI. Germline trimming cut 6 bases from V and 3 bases from J; bases unmatched to any gene: 8. The CDR3 extends over 15 amino acids. CDR3: CASRAQASGSYEQYF. In DNA form, the CDR3 reads TGTGCCAGCAGGGCACAGGCTAGCGGGAGCTACGAGCAGTACTTC.

This clonotype was counted many times. In nucleotides, the CDR3 is TGCGCCAGCAGTGAGCTACAGGCGGGGTGCAATCAGCCCCAGCATTTT. This codes for CASSELQAGCNQPQHF. J is TRBJ1-5 and V is TRBV10-1, with a possible D match to TRBD1 (5 bases). Between the trimmed V and J ends, which lost 2 bases and 2 bases, there was a span of 13 bases. The CDR3 runs to 16 residues. CDR1 and CDR2 from the germline V gene are WNHNN and SYGVQD (reference sequence).

This clonotype appeared many times. CDR3 DNA: TGTGCCAGCAGTGACAGCGGGAGTAAGAATGAGCAGTTCTTC. Translating gives CASSDSGSKNEQFF. The chain has TRBV2 and TRBJ2-1, with 8 bases fitting TRBD2. This CDR3 contains 14 residues. The germline gives CDR1 SNHLY, CDR2 FYNNEI. V lost 3 bases to trimming and J lost 7 bases; unmatched junction nucleotides: 5.

The chain combines TRBV10-3 with TRBJ2-1; TRBD1 matches 7 bases. CDR3 size: 13 residues. In germline, CDR1 is ENHRY, CDR2 SYGVKD. J gave up 0 bases and V 10 bases, and 3 bases lay outside the gene matches. Here the CDR3 reads CATQGDSYNEQFF. The CDR3 region has the DNA TGTGCCACCCAGGGGGACTCCTACAATGAGCAGTTCTTC.